The T cell receptor (beta chain) described here comes from a study of response to subunit inactivated influenza vaccine listed by TCRdb under 2018. With respect to the entire study: Deep quantitative T cell receptor repertoire profiling was used in the study to track responses to a trivalent subunit inactivated influenza vaccine. On the study overall, not on this receptor specifically: According to the authors, only a limited number of new T cells may be recruited by each seasonal influenza vaccination.

The table lists this clonotype with a few counts. Its recognized antigen is unknown. Base qualities are not recorded, but no much larger clone differs from it by a single base. From a lookup of the germline V gene, CDR1 and CDR2 are ENHRY and SYGVKD. V and J are truncated by 10 bases and 1 base respectively, leaving an intervening sequence of 13 bases. Spanning cysteine to phenylalanine, the CDR3 consists of 13 amino acids. Just the 39-base CDR3 DNA is kept, in frame starting at base 1. Libraries were made using RT-PCR. Sequencing used an Illumina HiSeq 2500. TCRdb trimmed the raw reads at Q25, called clones with MiXCR and kept productive beta chains. A single entry per CDR3 protein holds the most common genes and DNA from its merged rows. The sample table lists some 850,000 distinct CDR3 sequences, around a sixth of them with a count of one. The ten biggest clones cover 11% of the sample.

Here the sequenced sample was PBMCs from blood, taken roughly 5 days after vaccination. This clonotype originated in a man over 45 who received an inactivated influenza vaccine. Donor details come from another sample of the same person, matched by shared clones. The V gene is TRBV10-3 and the J gene is TRBJ2-5, and the D gene may be TRBD1, 6 bases matching. The sequenced DNA is TGTGCCACCTCATACAGGGTCCAAGAGACCCAGTACTTC. It encodes CATSYRVQETQYF.